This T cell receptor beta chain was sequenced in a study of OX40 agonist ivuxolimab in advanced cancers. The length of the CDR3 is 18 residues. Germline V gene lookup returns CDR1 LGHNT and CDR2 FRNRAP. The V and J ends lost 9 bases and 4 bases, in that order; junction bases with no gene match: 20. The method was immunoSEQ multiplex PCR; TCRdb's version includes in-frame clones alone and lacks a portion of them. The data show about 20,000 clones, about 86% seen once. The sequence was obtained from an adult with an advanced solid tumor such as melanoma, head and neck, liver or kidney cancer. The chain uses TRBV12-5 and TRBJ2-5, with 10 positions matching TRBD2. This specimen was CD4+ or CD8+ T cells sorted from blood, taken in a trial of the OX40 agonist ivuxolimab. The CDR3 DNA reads TGTGCTAGCGACCGTTGGCTAGCGGGAGTGGGCCAACGAGAGACCCAGTACTTC. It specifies CASDRWLAGVGQRETQYF.